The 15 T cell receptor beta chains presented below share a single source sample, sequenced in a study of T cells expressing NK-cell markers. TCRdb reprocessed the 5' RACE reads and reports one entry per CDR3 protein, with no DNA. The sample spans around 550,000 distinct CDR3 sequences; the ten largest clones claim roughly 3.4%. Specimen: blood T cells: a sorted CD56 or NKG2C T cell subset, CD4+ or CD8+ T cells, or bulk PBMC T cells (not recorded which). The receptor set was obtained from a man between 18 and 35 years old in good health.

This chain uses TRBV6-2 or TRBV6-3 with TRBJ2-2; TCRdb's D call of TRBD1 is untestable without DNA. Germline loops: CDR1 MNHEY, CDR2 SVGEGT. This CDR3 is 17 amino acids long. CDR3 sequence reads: CASSTLGPGYSTGELFF.

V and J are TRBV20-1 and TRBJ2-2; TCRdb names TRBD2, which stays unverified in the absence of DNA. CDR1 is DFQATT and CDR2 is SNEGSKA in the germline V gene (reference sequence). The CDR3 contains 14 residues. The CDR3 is CSAGGTSNTGELFF.

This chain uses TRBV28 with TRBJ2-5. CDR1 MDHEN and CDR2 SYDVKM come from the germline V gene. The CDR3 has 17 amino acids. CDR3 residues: CASSFDGLPIAKETQYF.

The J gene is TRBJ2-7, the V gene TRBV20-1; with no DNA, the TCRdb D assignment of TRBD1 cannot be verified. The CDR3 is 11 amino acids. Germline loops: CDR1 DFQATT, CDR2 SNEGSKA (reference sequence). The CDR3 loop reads CSLGGDYEQYF.

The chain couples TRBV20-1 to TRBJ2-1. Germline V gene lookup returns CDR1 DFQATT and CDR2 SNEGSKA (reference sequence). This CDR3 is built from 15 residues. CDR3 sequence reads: CSARAQAQSYNEQFF.

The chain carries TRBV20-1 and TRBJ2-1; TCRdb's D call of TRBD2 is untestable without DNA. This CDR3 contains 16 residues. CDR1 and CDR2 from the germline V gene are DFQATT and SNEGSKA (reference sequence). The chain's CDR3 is CSASRGEVGMGDEQFF.

The CDR3: CASSLRTSGRFHEQFF. The J gene is TRBJ2-1, the V gene TRBV5-5; TCRdb selects TRBD2, and the lack of DNA leaves this call unchecked. The V gene's germline CDR1 is SGHKS and CDR2 YYEKEE (reference sequence). The CDR3 runs to 16 residues.

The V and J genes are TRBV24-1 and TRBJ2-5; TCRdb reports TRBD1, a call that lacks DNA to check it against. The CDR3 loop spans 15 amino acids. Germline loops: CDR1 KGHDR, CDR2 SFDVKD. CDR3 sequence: CATSDLSRDGETQYF.

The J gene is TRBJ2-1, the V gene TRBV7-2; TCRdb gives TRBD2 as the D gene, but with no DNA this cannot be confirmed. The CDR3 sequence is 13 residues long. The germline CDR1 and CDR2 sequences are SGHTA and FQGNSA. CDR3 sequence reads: CASSDGGPSEQFF. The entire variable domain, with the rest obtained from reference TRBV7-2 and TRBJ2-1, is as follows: GAGVSQSPSNKVTEKGKDVELRCDPISGHTALYWYRQSLGQGLEFLIYFQGNSAPDKSGLPSDRFSAERTGGSVSTLTIQRTQQEDSAVYLCASSDGGPSEQFFGPGTRLTVL.

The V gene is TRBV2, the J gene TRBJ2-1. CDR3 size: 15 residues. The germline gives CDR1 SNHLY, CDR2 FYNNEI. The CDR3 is CARSEGESSYNEQFF.

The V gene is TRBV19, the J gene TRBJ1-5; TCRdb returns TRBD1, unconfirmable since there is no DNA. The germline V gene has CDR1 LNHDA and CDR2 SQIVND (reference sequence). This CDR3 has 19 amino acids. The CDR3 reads CASSLPGPPTVLGNQPQHF. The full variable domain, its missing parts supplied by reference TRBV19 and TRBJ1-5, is DGGITQSPKYLFRKEGQNVTLSCEQNLNHDAMYWYRQDPGQGLRLIYYSQIVNDFQKGDIAEGYSVSREKKESFPLTVTSAQKNPTAFYLCASSLPGPPTVLGNQPQHFGDGTRLSIL.

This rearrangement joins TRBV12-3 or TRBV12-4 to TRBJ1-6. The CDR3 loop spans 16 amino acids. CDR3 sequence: CASNDGERVYNSPLHF.

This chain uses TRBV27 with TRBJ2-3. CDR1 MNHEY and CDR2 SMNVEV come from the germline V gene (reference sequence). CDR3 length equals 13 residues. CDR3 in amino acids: CASSFGVPDTQYF.

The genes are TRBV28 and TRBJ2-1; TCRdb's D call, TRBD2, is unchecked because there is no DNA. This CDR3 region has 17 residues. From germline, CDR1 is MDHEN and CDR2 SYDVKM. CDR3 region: CASSLSGLAGDRGGQFF.

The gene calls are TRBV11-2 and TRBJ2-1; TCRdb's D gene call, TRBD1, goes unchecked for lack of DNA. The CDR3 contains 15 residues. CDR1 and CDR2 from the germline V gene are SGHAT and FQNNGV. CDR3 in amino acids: CASRRPGTGWDEQFF.